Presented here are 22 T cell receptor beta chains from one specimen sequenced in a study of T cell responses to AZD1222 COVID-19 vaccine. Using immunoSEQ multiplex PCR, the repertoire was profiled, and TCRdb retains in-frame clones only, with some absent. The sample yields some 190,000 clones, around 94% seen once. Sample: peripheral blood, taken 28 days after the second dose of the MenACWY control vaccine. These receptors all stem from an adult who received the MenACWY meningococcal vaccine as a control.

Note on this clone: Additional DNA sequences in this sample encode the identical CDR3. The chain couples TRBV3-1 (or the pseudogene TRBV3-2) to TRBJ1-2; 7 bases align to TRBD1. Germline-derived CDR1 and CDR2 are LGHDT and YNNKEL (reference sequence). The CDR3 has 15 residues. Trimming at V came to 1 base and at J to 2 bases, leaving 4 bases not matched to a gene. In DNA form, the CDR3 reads TGTGCCAGCAGCCAAGGCGGGACAGCAAACTATGGCTACACCTTC. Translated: CASSQGGTANYGYTF.

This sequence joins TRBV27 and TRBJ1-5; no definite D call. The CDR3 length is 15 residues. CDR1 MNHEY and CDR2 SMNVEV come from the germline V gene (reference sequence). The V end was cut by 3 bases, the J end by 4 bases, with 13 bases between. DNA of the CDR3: TGTGCCAGCAGTTTTGCAGCCAGGCAGAATCAGCCCCAGCATTTT. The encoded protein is CASSFAARQNQPQHF.

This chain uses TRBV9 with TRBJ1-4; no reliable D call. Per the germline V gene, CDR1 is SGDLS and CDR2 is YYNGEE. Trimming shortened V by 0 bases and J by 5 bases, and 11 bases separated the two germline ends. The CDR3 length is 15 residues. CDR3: CASSVGSALNEKLFF. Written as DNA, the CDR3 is TGTGCCAGCAGCGTAGGATCGGCACTGAATGAAAAACTGTTTTTT.

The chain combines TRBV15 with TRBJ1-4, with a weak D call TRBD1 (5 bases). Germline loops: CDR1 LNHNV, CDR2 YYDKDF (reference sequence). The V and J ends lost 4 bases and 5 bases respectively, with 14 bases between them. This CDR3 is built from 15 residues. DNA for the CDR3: TGTGCCACCAGCACGAACGGGGCCGTAAATGAAAAACTGTTTTTT. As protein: CATSTNGAVNEKLFF.

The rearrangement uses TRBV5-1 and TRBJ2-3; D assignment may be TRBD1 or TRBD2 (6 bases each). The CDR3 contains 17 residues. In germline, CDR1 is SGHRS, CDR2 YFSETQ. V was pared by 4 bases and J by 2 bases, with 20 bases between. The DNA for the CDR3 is TGCGCCAGCAGCGGTCTCGGAGGGGGTGTGCACACAGATACGCAGTATTTT. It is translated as CASSGLGGGVHTDTQYF. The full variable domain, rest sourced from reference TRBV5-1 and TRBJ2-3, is KAGVTQTPRYLIKTRGQQVTLSCSPISGHRSVSWYQQTPGQGLQFLFEYFSETQRNKGNFPGRFSGRQFSNSRSEMNVSTLELGDSALYLCASSGLGGGVHTDTQYFGPGTRLTVL.

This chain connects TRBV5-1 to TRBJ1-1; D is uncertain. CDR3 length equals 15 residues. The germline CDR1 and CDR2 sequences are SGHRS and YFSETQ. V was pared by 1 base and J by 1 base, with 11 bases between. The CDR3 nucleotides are TGCGCCAGCAGCTTGATGTCAGGCGGGAACACTGAAGCTTTCTTT. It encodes CASSLMSGGNTEAFF. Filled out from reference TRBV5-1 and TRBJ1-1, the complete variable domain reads KAGVTQTPRYLIKTRGQQVTLSCSPISGHRSVSWYQQTPGQGLQFLFEYFSETQRNKGNFPGRFSGRQFSNSRSEMNVSTLELGDSALYLCASSLMSGGNTEAFFGQGTRLTVV.

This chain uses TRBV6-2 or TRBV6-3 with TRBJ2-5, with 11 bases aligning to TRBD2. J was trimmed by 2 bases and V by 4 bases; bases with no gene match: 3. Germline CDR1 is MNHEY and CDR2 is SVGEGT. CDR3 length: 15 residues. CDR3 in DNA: TGTGCCAGCAGTTGGGGACTAGCGGCTCAAGAGACCCAGTACTTC. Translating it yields CASSWGLAAQETQYF.

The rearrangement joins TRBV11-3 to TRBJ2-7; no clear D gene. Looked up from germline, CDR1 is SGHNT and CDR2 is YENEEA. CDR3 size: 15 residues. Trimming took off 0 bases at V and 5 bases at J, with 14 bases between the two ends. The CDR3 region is CASSLDPRPPHEQYF. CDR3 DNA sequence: TGTGCCAGCAGCTTAGATCCCCGACCACCCCACGAGCAGTACTTC. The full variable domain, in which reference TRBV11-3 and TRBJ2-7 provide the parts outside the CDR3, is EAGVVQSPRYKIIEKKQPVAFWCNPISGHNTLYWYLQNLGQGPELLIRYENEEAVDDSQLPKDRFSAERLKGVDSTLKIQPAELGDSAVYLCASSLDPRPPHEQYFGPGTRLTVT.

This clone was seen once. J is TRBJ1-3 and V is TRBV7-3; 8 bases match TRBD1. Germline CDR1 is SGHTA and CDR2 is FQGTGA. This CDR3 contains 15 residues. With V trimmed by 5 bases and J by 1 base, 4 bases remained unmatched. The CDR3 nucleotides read TGTGCCAGCAGCGAAGACAGGGGTTCTGGAAACACCATATATTTT. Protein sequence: CASSEDRGSGNTIYF.

CDR3 DNA sequence: TGTGCCAGCAGTCCTACCAGGGTGGCAGATACGCAGTATTTT. Encoded protein: CASSPTRVADTQYF. This rearrangement joins TRBV6-6 to TRBJ2-3; D is possibly TRBD1 (5 bases). Germline-derived CDR1 and CDR2 are MNHNY and SVGAGI (reference sequence). The V end lost 5 bases, the J end lost 4 bases, and 13 bases lay between the germline ends. The CDR3 has 14 amino acids.

The CDR3 DNA sequence: TGTGCCAGCAGTGTGGCAGGCCATGAGCAGTTCTTC. Translating gives CASSVAGHEQFF. V usage is TRBV2 and J usage is TRBJ2-1; D gene uncertain. With 4 bases removed from V and 8 bases from J, the gap between germline ends came to 9 bases. CDR3 length: 12 amino acids. The germline V gene encodes CDR1 SNHLY and CDR2 FYNNEI.

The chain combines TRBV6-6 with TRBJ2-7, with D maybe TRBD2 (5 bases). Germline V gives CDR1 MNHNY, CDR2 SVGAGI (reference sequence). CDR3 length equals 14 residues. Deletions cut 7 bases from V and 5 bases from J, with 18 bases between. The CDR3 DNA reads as TGTGCCAGCATGGTGGCGGGCCGACGGGACGAGCAGTACTTC. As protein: CASMVAGRRDEQYF.

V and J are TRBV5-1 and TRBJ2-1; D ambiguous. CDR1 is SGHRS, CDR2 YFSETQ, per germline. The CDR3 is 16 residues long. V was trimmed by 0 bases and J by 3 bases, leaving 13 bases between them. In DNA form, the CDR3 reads TGCGCCAGCAGCTTGGACCTTCCTAAGGGCTACAATGAGCAGTTCTTC. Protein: CASSLDLPKGYNEQFF. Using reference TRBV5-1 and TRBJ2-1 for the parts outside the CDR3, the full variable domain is KAGVTQTPRYLIKTRGQQVTLSCSPISGHRSVSWYQQTPGQGLQFLFEYFSETQRNKGNFPGRFSGRQFSNSRSEMNVSTLELGDSALYLCASSLDLPKGYNEQFFGPGTRLTVL.

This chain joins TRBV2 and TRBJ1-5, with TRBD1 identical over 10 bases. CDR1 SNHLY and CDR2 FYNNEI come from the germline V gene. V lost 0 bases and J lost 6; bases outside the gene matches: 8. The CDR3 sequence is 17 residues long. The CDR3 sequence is CASSEALRGQGVQPQHF. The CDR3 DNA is TGTGCCAGCAGTGAAGCGCTTCGAGGACAGGGGGTTCAGCCCCAGCATTTT.

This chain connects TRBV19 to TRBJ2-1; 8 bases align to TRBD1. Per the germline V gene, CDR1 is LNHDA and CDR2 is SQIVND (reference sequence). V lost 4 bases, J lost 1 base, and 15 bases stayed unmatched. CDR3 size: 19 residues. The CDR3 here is CASSTIRIQGAGSYNEQFF. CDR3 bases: TGTGCCAGTAGTACAATCAGAATCCAGGGGGCTGGTTCCTACAATGAGCAGTTCTTC.

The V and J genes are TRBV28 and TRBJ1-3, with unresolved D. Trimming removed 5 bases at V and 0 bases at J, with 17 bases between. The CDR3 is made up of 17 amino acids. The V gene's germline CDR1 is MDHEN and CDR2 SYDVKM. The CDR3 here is CASSPHVLGDSGNTIYF. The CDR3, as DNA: TGTGCCAGCAGTCCCCACGTGCTGGGTGACTCTGGAAACACCATATATTTT.

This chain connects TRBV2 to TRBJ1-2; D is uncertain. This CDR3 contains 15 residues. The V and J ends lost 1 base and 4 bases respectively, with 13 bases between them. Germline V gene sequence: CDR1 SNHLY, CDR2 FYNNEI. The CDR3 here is CASSEEGRSRYGYTF. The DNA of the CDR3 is TGTGCCAGCAGTGAAGAGGGTCGATCCCGCTATGGCTACACCTTC.

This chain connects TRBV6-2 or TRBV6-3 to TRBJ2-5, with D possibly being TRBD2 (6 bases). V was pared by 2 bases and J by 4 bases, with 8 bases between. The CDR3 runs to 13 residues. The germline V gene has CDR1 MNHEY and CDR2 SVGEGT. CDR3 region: CASSYAGRETQYF. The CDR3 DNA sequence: TGTGCCAGCAGTTACGCGGGAAGAGAGACCCAGTACTTC.

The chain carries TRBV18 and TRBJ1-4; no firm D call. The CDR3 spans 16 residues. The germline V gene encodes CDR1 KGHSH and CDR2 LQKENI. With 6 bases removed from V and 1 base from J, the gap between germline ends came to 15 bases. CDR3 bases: TGTGCCAGCTCTCTCCGAGTCCGGGGAACTAATGAAAAACTGTTTTTT. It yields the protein CASSLRVRGTNEKLFF.

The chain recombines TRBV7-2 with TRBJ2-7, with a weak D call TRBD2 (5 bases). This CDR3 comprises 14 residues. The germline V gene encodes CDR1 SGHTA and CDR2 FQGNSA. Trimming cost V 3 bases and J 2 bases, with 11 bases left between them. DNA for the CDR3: TGTGCCAGCAGCTTCCTGGACTTGACCTACGAGCAGTACTTC. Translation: CASSFLDLTYEQYF.

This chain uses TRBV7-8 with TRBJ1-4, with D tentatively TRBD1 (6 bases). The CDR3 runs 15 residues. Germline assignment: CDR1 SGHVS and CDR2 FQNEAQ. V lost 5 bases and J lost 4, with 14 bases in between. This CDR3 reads CASSQHGQLNEKLFF. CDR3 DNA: TGTGCCAGCAGCCAACACGGACAGCTTAATGAAAAACTGTTTTTT. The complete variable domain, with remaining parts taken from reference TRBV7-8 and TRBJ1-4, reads GAGVSQSPRYKVAKRGQDVALRCDPISGHVSLFWYQQALGQGPEFLTYFQNEAQLDKSGLPSDRFFAERPEGSVSTLKIQRTQQEDSAVYLCASSQHGQLNEKLFFGSGTQLSVL.

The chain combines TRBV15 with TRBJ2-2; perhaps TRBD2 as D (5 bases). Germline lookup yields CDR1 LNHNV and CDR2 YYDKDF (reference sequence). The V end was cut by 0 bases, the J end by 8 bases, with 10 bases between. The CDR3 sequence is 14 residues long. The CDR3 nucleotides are TGTGCCACCAGCAGAGATGAGGGATCGGGGGAGCTGTTTTTT. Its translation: CATSRDEGSGELFF.